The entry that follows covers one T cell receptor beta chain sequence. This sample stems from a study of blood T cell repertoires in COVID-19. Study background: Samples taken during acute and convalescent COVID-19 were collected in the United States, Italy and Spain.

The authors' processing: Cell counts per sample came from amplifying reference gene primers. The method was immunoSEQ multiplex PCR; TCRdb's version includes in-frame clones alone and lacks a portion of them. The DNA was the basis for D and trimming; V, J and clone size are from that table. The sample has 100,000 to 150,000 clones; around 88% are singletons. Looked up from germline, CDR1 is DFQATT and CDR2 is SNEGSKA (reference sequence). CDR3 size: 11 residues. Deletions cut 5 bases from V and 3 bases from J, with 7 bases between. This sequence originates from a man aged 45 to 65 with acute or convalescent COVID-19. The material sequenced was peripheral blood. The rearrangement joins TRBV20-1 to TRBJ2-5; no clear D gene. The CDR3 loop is CSAWAKETQYF. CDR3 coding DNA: TGCAGTGCTTGGGCGAAAGAGACCCAGTACTTC.